Listed below are T cell receptor beta chains from one sample, sequenced in a study of CD8+ T cells in alopecia areata. Sequencing was performed with immunoSEQ multiplex PCR; in TCRdb, only in-frame clones are kept and a portion is missing. The sample shows roughly 190,000 clones, approximately 56% of them seen only once. The sample in question was CD4+ T cells sorted from blood, obtained at week 4, from a patient treated with tofacitinib. These receptors were collected from a human donor with alopecia areata. CDR3s include the opening cysteine and the closing phenylalanine or tryptophan. D genes are given only for firm matches. A row's size may be missing; if present it is once, few, many or a size class.

v_call: TRBV29-1
clone_size: few
d_call: NA
j_call: TRBJ2-7
cdr3_aa: CSVDSWDGTYEQYF
cdr3_nt: TGCAGCGTTGATTCGTGGGACGGAACCTACGAGCAGTACTTC

v_call: TRBV27
clone_size: NA
d_call: TRBD1
j_call: TRBJ1-6
cdr3_aa: CASSSGQGPPLHF
cdr3_nt: TGTGCCAGCAGTTCAGGACAGGGCCCACCCCTCCACTTT

v_call: TRBV7-9
clone_size: few
d_call: NA
j_call: TRBJ1-3
cdr3_aa: CASSLEAIPLSGNTIYF
cdr3_nt: TGTGCCAGCAGCTTAGAGGCCATTCCCCTCTCTGGAAACACCATATATTTT

v_call: TRBV30
clone_size: NA
d_call: NA
j_call: TRBJ2-5
cdr3_aa: CAWNGETVEETQYF
cdr3_nt: TGTGCCTGGAATGGGGAGACAGTAGAAGAGACCCAGTACTTC

v_call: TRBV7-9
clone_size: NA
d_call: NA
j_call: TRBJ1-6
cdr3_aa: CASSRLGYTLHF
cdr3_nt: TGTGCCAGCAGCCGCTTGGGGTATACTCTCCACTTT

v_call: TRBV30
clone_size: few
d_call: NA
j_call: TRBJ1-2
cdr3_aa: CAWSLGHNYGYTF
cdr3_nt: TGTGCCTGGAGTCTGGGGCACAACTATGGCTACACCTTC

v_call: TRBV7-6
clone_size: few
d_call: NA
j_call: TRBJ1-6
cdr3_aa: CASSLGVRSPLHF
cdr3_nt: TGTGCCAGCAGCTTAGGGGTACGGTCACCCCTCCACTTT

v_call: TRBV6-6
clone_size: NA
d_call: NA
j_call: TRBJ1-4
cdr3_aa: CASSYRKDEKLFF
cdr3_nt: TGTGCCAGCAGTTACCGGAAGGATGAAAAACTGTTTTTT

v_call: TRBV4-3
clone_size: NA
d_call: NA
j_call: TRBJ1-1
cdr3_aa: CASSQGRANTEAFF
cdr3_nt: TGCGCCAGCAGCCAAGGTCGAGCGAACACTGAAGCTTTCTTT

v_call: TRBV7-2
clone_size: NA
d_call: TRBD1
j_call: TRBJ2-5
cdr3_aa: CASSLGDRRQETQYF
cdr3_nt: TGTGCCAGCAGCTTAGGGGACAGGAGACAAGAGACCCAGTACTTC

v_call: TRBV30
clone_size: NA
d_call: NA
j_call: TRBJ2-7
cdr3_aa: CAWSVSDGVGRRRYF
cdr3_nt: TGTGCCTGGAGTGTATCGGATGGTGTTGGGCGGAGGCGGTACTTC

v_call: TRBV29-1
clone_size: NA
d_call: TRBD1
j_call: TRBJ1-2
cdr3_aa: CSVEVGTGGGYTF
cdr3_nt: TGCAGCGTTGAAGTCGGGACAGGGGGTGGCTACACCTTC

v_call: TRBV5-5
clone_size: NA
d_call: TRBD1
j_call: TRBJ1-6
cdr3_aa: CASSSTTGGAGSPLHF
cdr3_nt: TGTGCCAGCAGCTCAACTACAGGGGGTGCTGGGTCACCCCTCCACTTT

v_call: TRBV5-1
clone_size: NA
d_call: NA
j_call: TRBJ1-1
cdr3_aa: CASSSQTPGLSEAFF
cdr3_nt: TGCGCCAGCAGCTCTCAAACTCCCGGGTTGTCTGAAGCTTTCTTT

v_call: TRBV9
clone_size: NA
d_call: NA
j_call: TRBJ2-2
cdr3_aa: CASSPRDRLTGELFF
cdr3_nt: TGTGCCAGCAGCCCCAGGGACCGGCTTACCGGGGAGCTGTTTTTT

v_call: TRBV27
clone_size: NA
d_call: TRBD1
j_call: TRBJ1-6
cdr3_aa: CASSLPRTGTFWNSPLHF
cdr3_nt: TGTGCCAGCAGTTTACCCCGGACAGGGACATTTTGGAATTCACCCCTCCACTTT

v_call: TRBV2
clone_size: NA
d_call: NA
j_call: TRBJ2-7
cdr3_aa: CASSVGQGGYEQYF
cdr3_nt: TGTGCCAGCAGTGTCGGTCAGGGAGGCTACGAGCAGTACTTC

v_call: TRBV7-2
clone_size: few
d_call: NA
j_call: TRBJ2-7
cdr3_aa: CASSLGGPSTYEQYF
cdr3_nt: TGTGCCAGCAGCTTAGGGGGGCCGTCCACCTACGAGCAGTACTTC

v_call: TRBV29-1
clone_size: NA
d_call: NA
j_call: TRBJ1-2
cdr3_aa: CSVEDPRRVYGYTF
cdr3_nt: TGCAGCGTTGAAGATCCGAGAAGGGTCTATGGCTACACCTTC

v_call: TRBV7-2
clone_size: few
d_call: NA
j_call: TRBJ1-4
cdr3_aa: CASSPQGINEKLFF
cdr3_nt: TGTGCCAGCAGCCCGCAGGGGATTAATGAAAAACTGTTTTTT

v_call: TRBV30
clone_size: NA
d_call: TRBD1
j_call: TRBJ1-2
cdr3_aa: CAWGGDSYYGYTF
cdr3_nt: TGTGCCTGGGGCGGGGACAGTTACTATGGCTACACCTTC

v_call: TRBV6-1
clone_size: NA
d_call: NA
j_call: TRBJ2-3
cdr3_aa: CASIRVTGTDTQYF
cdr3_nt: TGTGCCAGCATTCGAGTTACGGGTACGGATACGCAGTATTTT

v_call: TRBV23-1
clone_size: NA
d_call: NA
j_call: TRBJ2-5
cdr3_aa: CAGVIGLQETQYF
cdr3_nt: TGCGCCGGCGTCATTGGGCTTCAAGAGACCCAGTACTTC

v_call: TRBV29-1
clone_size: NA
d_call: NA
j_call: TRBJ2-3
cdr3_aa: CSVGDGSTDTQYF
cdr3_nt: TGCAGCGTCGGCGACGGGAGCACAGATACGCAGTATTTT

v_call: TRBV4-1
clone_size: NA
d_call: NA
j_call: TRBJ1-4
cdr3_aa: CASSQESSSGRKLFF
cdr3_nt: TGCGCCAGCAGCCAAGAGTCGTCGTCAGGACGAAAACTGTTTTTT

v_call: TRBV5-1
clone_size: NA
d_call: NA
j_call: TRBJ1-1
cdr3_aa: CASSLDRHTEAFF
cdr3_nt: TGCGCCAGCAGCTTGGATAGGCACACTGAAGCTTTCTTT

v_call: TRBV27
clone_size: NA
d_call: TRBD2
j_call: TRBJ2-3
cdr3_aa: CASSSRTRSTDTQYF
cdr3_nt: TGTGCCAGCAGCTCCCGGACTAGGAGCACAGATACGCAGTATTTT

v_call: TRBV13
clone_size: NA
d_call: TRBD2
j_call: TRBJ2-1
cdr3_aa: CASSSRLAGGSYNEQFF
cdr3_nt: TGTGCCAGCAGCTCACGCCTGGCGGGGGGTTCCTACAATGAGCAGTTCTTC

v_call: TRBV4-3
clone_size: NA
d_call: TRBD2
j_call: TRBJ2-1
cdr3_aa: CASSHSLAGGYNEQFF
cdr3_nt: TGCGCCAGCAGCCACAGCCTAGCGGGGGGCTACAATGAGCAGTTCTTC

v_call: TRBV30
clone_size: NA
d_call: NA
j_call: TRBJ1-6
cdr3_aa: CASNRASNSPLHF
cdr3_nt: TGTGCCTCAAACAGGGCGAGTAATTCACCCCTCCACTTT

v_call: TRBV28
clone_size: NA
d_call: NA
j_call: TRBJ1-5
cdr3_aa: CASSLSPLRQLNQPQHF
cdr3_nt: TGTGCCAGCAGTTTATCACCCCTTAGACAGTTGAATCAGCCCCAGCATTTT

v_call: TRBV7-2
clone_size: few
d_call: NA
j_call: TRBJ1-3
cdr3_aa: CASSLAPLPGNTIYF
cdr3_nt: TGTGCCAGCAGCTTAGCGCCCCTTCCTGGAAACACCATATATTTT

v_call: TRBV11-2
clone_size: NA
d_call: TRBD2
j_call: TRBJ2-7
cdr3_aa: CASSLVRGSHYEQYF
cdr3_nt: TGTGCCAGCAGCTTAGTGCGGGGGTCCCACTACGAGCAGTACTTC

v_call: TRBV7-2
clone_size: few
d_call: NA
j_call: TRBJ1-1
cdr3_aa: CASSPHMNTEAFF
cdr3_nt: TGTGCCAGCAGCCCGCACATGAACACTGAAGCTTTCTTT

v_call: TRBV27
clone_size: NA
d_call: NA
j_call: TRBJ1-2
cdr3_aa: CASSPRDGLGGYTF
cdr3_nt: TGTGCCAGCAGTCCGCGGGACGGTCTAGGAGGCTACACCTTC

v_call: TRBV30
clone_size: once
d_call: NA
j_call: TRBJ1-1
cdr3_aa: CAWRHRGTGIEAFF
cdr3_nt: TGTGCCTGGAGACACCGGGGCACCGGAATTGAAGCTTTCTTT

v_call: TRBV13
clone_size: few
d_call: TRBD1
j_call: TRBJ2-5
cdr3_aa: CASSPTPTGQETQYF
cdr3_nt: TGTGCCAGCAGCCCCACCCCGACAGGGCAAGAGACCCAGTACTTC

v_call: TRBV19
clone_size: few
d_call: TRBD2
j_call: TRBJ2-1
cdr3_aa: CASMETSGGTNEQFF
cdr3_nt: TGTGCCAGTATGGAGACTAGCGGGGGTACCAATGAGCAGTTCTTC

v_call: TRBV28
clone_size: NA
d_call: NA
j_call: TRBJ2-5
cdr3_aa: CASSSPPLGTQYF
cdr3_nt: TGTGCCAGCAGTTCGCCGCCTCTCGGGACCCAGTACTTC

v_call: TRBV10-3
clone_size: NA
d_call: TRBD1
j_call: TRBJ2-7
cdr3_aa: CAISEPGTGDSYEQYF
cdr3_nt: TGTGCCATCAGTGAGCCCGGGACAGGGGATTCCTACGAGCAGTACTTC

v_call: TRBV30
clone_size: NA
d_call: NA
j_call: TRBJ1-6
cdr3_aa: CAWSSQEGSPLHF
cdr3_nt: TGTGCCTGGAGTTCTCAGGAAGGTTCACCCCTCCACTTT

v_call: TRBV5-1
clone_size: NA
d_call: NA
j_call: TRBJ2-6
cdr3_aa: CASSLSPIDPSGANVLTF
cdr3_nt: TGCGCCAGCAGCTTGTCCCCGATTGACCCGTCTGGGGCCAACGTCCTGACTTTC

v_call: TRBV6-6
clone_size: NA
d_call: NA
j_call: TRBJ2-2
cdr3_aa: CASSYPANTGELFF
cdr3_nt: TGTGCCAGCAGTTATCCTGCGAACACCGGGGAGCTGTTTTTT

v_call: TRBV30
clone_size: NA
d_call: NA
j_call: TRBJ1-2
cdr3_aa: CAWNRGDGYTF
cdr3_nt: TGTGCCTGGAATAGGGGCGATGGCTACACCTTC

v_call: TRBV28
clone_size: few
d_call: TRBD2
j_call: TRBJ2-4
cdr3_aa: CASSLSGGRDIQYF
cdr3_nt: TGTGCCAGCAGTTTATCGGGGGGGAGAGACATTCAGTACTTC

v_call: TRBV30
clone_size: NA
d_call: NA
j_call: TRBJ1-1
cdr3_aa: CAWSGKGTEAFF
cdr3_nt: TGTGCCTGGAGTGGGAAGGGGACTGAAGCTTTCTTT

v_call: TRBV30
clone_size: NA
d_call: NA
j_call: TRBJ2-1
cdr3_aa: CAWSVRNEQFF
cdr3_nt: TGTGCCTGGAGTGTACGAAATGAGCAGTTCTTC

v_call: TRBV4-2
clone_size: once
d_call: NA
j_call: TRBJ2-7
cdr3_aa: CASSQGLGDYSYEQYF
cdr3_nt: TGTGCCAGCAGCCAAGGTTTGGGGGATTACTCCTACGAGCAGTACTTC

v_call: TRBV7-7
clone_size: NA
d_call: NA
j_call: TRBJ2-5
cdr3_aa: CASSLAVSREETQYF
cdr3_nt: TGTGCTAGCAGCTTAGCAGTTAGTCGTGAAGAGACCCAGTACTTC

v_call: TRBV7-2
clone_size: NA
d_call: TRBD1
j_call: TRBJ2-1
cdr3_aa: CASSRSGTGYNEQFF
cdr3_nt: TGTGCCAGCAGCCGCTCCGGGACAGGGTACAATGAGCAGTTCTTC

v_call: TRBV30
clone_size: NA
d_call: NA
j_call: TRBJ1-5
cdr3_aa: CAWGRTAGNQPQHF
cdr3_nt: TGTGCCTGGGGCAGGACGGCGGGTAATCAGCCCCAGCATTTT

v_call: TRBV5-1
clone_size: NA
d_call: NA
j_call: TRBJ2-3
cdr3_aa: CASSLGGELTDTQYF
cdr3_nt: TGCGCCAGCAGCTTGGGCGGAGAGCTCACAGATACGCAGTATTTT

v_call: TRBV7-8
clone_size: NA
d_call: NA
j_call: TRBJ2-7
cdr3_aa: CASSSPGAGVYEQYF
cdr3_nt: TGTGCCAGCAGCTCCCCGGGGGCCGGGGTCTACGAGCAGTACTTC